This T cell receptor (beta chain) was sequenced in a study of human T cells and chemical hapten exposure. Many counts were recorded for this clonotype. Its target is not known. Indicated time point: patch test 1, 2 weeks after DPC sensitization. The treatment: therapeutic diphenylcyclopropenone sensitization with weekly scalp DPC. V gave up 3 bases and J gave up 8 bases, with 20 bases separating them. Germline V lookup: CDR1 DFQATT, CDR2 SNEGSKA (reference sequence). The CDR3 consists of 15 residues. General observations from the study: Donors' alopecia may make their immune response differ from healthy people's. Compared with pre-sensitization or healthy control sets, expanded TCRs clustered more.

MiXCR, run by TCRdb on the RACE reads, gives a single entry per CDR3 protein. The data hold roughly 380,000 distinct CDR3 sequences, with 4.8% observed a single time. Sequenced material: whole blood, taken in connection with sensitization to the hapten diphenylcyclopropenone (DPC). The chain combines TRBV20-1 with TRBJ2-1; D is perhaps TRBD1 (6 bases). The sequence derives from a woman aged 45-65 years with alopecia areata. Some clones in this sample may be carry-over from other donors' samples. The CDR3 DNA is TGCAGTGCTAGCTACCCAGGGGTCTACAGGGATGAGCAGTTCTTC. Amino acid sequence: CSASYPGVYRDEQFF.